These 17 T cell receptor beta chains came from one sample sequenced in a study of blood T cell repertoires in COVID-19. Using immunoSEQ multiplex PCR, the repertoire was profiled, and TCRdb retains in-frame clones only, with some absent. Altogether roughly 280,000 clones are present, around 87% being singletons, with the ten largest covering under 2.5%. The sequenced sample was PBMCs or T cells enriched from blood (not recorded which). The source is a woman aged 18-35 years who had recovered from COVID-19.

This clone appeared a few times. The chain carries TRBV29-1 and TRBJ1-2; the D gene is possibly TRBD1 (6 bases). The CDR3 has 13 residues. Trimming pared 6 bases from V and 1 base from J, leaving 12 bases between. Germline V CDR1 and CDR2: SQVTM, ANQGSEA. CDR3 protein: CSVEDSFNYGYTF. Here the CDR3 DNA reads TGCAGCGTCGAGGACAGTTTTAACTATGGCTACACCTTC.

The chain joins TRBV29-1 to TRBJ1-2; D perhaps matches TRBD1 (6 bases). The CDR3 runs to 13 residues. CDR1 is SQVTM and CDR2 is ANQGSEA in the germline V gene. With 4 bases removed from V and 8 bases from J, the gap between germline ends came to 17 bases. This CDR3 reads CSVGEKQGRGYTF. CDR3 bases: TGCAGCGTTGGGGAAAAACAGGGACGGGGCTACACCTTC. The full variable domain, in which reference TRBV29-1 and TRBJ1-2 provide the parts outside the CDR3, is SAVISQKPSRDICQRGTSLTIQCQVDSQVTMMFWYRQQPGQSLTLIATANQGSEATYESGFVIDKFPISRPNLTFSTLTVSNMSPEDSSIYLCSVGEKQGRGYTFGSGTRLTVV.

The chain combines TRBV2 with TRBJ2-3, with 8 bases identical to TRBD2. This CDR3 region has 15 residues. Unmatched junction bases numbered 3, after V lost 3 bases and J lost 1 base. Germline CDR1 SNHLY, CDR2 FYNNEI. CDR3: CASSEAGGGTDTQYF. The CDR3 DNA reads TGTGCCAGCAGTGAGGCCGGGGGGGGCACAGATACGCAGTATTTT. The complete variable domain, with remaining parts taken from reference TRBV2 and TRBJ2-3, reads EPEVTQTPSHQVTQMGQEVILRCVPISNHLYFYWYRQILGQKVEFLVSFYNNEISEKSEIFDDQFSVERPDGSNFTLKIRSTKLEDSAMYFCASSEAGGGTDTQYFGPGTRLTVL.

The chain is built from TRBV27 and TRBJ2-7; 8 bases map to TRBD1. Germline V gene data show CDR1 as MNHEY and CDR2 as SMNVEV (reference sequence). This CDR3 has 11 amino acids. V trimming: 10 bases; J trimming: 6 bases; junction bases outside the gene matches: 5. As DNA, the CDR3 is TGTGCCATCGGACAGGGCCGCGAGCAGTACTTC. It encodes CAIGQGREQYF.

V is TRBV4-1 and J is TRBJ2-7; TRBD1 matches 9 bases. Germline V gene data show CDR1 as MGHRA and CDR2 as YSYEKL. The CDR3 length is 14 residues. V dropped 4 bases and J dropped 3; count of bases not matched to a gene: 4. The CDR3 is CASSPGQGFYEQYF. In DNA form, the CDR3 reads TGCGCCAGCAGCCCAGGACAGGGGTTCTACGAGCAGTACTTC.

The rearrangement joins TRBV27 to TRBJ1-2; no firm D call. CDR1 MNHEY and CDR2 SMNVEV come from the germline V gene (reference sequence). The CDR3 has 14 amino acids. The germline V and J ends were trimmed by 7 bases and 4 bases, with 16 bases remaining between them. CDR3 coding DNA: TGTGCCAGCAATCTCCCGGGTTTCTTCTATGGCTACACCTTC. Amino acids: CASNLPGFFYGYTF.

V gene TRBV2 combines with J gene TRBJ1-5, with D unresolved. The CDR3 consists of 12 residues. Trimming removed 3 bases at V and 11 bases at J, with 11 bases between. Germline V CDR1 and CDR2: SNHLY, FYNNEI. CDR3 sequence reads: CASSDRGSTQHF. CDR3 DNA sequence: TGTGCCAGCAGTGACCGGGGATCGACCCAGCATTTT.

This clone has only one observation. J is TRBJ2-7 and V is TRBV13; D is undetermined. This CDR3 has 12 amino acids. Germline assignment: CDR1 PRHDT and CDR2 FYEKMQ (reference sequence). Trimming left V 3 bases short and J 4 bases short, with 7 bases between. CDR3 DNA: TGTGCCAGCAGCTTCGATCAGTACGAGCAGTACTTC. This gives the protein CASSFDQYEQYF.

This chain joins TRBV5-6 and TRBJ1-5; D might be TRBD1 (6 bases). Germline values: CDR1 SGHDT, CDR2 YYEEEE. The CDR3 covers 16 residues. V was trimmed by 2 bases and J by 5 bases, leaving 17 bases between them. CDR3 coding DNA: TGTGCCAGCAGCTTAGGTAGGGGGGGCTTCGATCAGCCCCAGCATTTT. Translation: CASSLGRGGFDQPQHF.

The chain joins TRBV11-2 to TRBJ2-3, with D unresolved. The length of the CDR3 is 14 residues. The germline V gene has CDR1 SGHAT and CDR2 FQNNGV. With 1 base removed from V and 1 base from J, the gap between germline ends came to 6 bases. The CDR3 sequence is CASSLVQGTDTQYF. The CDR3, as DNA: TGTGCCAGCAGCTTAGTCCAGGGCACAGATACGCAGTATTTT. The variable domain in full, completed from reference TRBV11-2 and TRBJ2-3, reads EAGVAQSPRYKIIEKRQSVAFWCNPISGHATLYWYQQILGQGPKLLIQFQNNGVVDDSQLPKDRFSAERLKGVDSTLKIQPAKLEDSAVYLCASSLVQGTDTQYFGPGTRLTVL.

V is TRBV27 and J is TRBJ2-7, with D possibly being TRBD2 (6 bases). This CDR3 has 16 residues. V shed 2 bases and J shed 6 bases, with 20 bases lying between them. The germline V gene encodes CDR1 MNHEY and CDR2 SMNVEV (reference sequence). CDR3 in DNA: TGTGCCAGCAGTTTAAATGTGGGGACTCCCCGCAGCGAGCAGTACTTC. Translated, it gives CASSLNVGTPRSEQYF.

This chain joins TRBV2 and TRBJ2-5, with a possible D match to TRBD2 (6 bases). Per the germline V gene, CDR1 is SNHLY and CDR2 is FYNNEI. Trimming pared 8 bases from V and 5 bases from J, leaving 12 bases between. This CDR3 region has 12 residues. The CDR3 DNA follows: TGTGCCAGCCTGACTAGTGGGGAGACCCAGTACTTC. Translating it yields CASLTSGETQYF.

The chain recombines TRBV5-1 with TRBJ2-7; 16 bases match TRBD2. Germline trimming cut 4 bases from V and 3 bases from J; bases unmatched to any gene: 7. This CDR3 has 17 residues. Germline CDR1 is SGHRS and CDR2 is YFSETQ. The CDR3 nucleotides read TGCGCCAGCAGCGGAGGGACTAGCGGGGGGGCTGTCTACGAGCAGTACTTC. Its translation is CASSGGTSGGAVYEQYF.

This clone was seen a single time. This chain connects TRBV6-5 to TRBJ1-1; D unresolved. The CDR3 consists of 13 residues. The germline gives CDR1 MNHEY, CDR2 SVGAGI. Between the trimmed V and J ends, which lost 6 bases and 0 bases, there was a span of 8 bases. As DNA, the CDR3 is TGTGCCAGCAGAGGAGCTTTGAACACTGAAGCTTTCTTT. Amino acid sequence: CASRGALNTEAFF.

The CDR3 here is CASSGGQSETQYF. As DNA, the CDR3 is TGTGCCAGCAGCGGGGGACAGTCGGAGACCCAGTACTTC. The rearrangement uses TRBV7-8 and TRBJ2-5, with 7 bases fitting TRBD1. CDR3 length: 13 amino acids. The germline V gene has CDR1 SGHVS and CDR2 FQNEAQ. V lost 5 bases and J lost 5; bases outside the gene matches: 5.

The CDR3 spells CAILAGGPLSTDTQYF. CDR3 DNA sequence: TGTGCCATACTAGCGGGGGGGCCGCTAAGCACAGATACGCAGTATTTT. The rearrangement links TRBV5-4 to TRBJ2-3; 13 positions agree with TRBD2. V was clipped by 9 bases and J by 0 bases; unmatched bases: 7. This CDR3 has 16 residues. Germline-derived CDR1 and CDR2 are SGHNT and YYREEE (reference sequence).

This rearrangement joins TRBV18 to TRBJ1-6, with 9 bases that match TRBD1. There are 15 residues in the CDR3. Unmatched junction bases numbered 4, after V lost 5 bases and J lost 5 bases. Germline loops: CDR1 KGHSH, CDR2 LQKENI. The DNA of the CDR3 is TGTGCCAGCTCATCGAGACAGGGGGATAATTCACCCCTCCACTTT. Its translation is CASSSRQGDNSPLHF.